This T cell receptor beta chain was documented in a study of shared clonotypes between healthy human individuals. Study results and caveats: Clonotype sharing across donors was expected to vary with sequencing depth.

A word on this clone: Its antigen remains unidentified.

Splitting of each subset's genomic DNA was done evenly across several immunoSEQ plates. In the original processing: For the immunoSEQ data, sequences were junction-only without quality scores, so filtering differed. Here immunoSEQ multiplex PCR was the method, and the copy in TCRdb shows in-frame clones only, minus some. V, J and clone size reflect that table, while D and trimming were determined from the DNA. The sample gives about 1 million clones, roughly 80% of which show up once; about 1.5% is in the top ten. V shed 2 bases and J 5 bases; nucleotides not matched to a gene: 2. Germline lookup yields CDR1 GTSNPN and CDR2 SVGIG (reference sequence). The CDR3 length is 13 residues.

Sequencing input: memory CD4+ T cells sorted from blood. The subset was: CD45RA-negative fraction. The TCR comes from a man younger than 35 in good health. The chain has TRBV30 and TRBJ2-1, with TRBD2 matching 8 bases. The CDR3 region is CAWSSGRDNEQFF. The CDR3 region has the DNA TGTGCCTGGAGTAGCGGGAGAGACAATGAGCAGTTCTTC. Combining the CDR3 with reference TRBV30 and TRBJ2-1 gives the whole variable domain SQTIHQWPATLVQPVGSPLSLECTVEGTSNPNLYWYRQAAGRGLQLLFYSVGIGQISSEVPQNLSASRPQDRQFILSSKKLLLSDSGFYLCAWSSGRDNEQFFGPGTRLTVL.